This T cell receptor beta chain was identified in a study of T cell responses to AZD1222 COVID-19 vaccine. Whole-study findings and limits: Among those given AZD1222, only five or six were seropositive at baseline. Donors were mostly white British, more females; clonal diversity possibly underestimated. Two AZD1222 administrations were followed by greater Spike-specific TCR breadth and depth.

This clone came up once. What it recognizes is unknown. The data were produced by immunoSEQ multiplex PCR, yet TCRdb's version contains in-frame clones alone and is incomplete. This sample has about 140,000 clones; more than 85% occur once, and the top ten carry less than 1.5%. Germline loops: CDR1 LGHDT, CDR2 YNNKEL (reference sequence). The CDR3 runs 13 residues. Trimming stripped 4 bases from V and 7 bases from J, with 13 bases between. This sequence was found in an adult who received the AZD1222 COVID-19 vaccine. Sample: peripheral blood, taken 28 days after the second AZD1222 dose. The rearrangement uses TRBV3-1 (or the pseudogene TRBV3-2) and TRBJ1-2; D unresolved. The CDR3 reads CASSPTRTGGYTF. The CDR3 DNA reads TGTGCCAGCAGCCCCACACGAACCGGTGGCTACACCTTC.